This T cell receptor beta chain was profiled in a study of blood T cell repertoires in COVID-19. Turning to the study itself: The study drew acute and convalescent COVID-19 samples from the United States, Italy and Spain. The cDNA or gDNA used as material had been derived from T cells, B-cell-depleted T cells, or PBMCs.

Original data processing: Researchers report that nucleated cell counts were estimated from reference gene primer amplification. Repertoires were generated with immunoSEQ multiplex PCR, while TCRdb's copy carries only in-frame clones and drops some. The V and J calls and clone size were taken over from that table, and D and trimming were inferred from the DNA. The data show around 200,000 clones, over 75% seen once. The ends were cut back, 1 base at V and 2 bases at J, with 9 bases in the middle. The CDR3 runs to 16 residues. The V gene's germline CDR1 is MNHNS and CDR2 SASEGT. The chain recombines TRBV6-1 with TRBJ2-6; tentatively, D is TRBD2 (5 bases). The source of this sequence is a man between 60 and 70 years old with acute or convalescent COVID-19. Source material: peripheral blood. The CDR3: CASSEGYGAGANVLTF. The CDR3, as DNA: TGTGCCAGCAGTGAAGGTTACGGGGCTGGGGCCAACGTCCTGACTTTC.